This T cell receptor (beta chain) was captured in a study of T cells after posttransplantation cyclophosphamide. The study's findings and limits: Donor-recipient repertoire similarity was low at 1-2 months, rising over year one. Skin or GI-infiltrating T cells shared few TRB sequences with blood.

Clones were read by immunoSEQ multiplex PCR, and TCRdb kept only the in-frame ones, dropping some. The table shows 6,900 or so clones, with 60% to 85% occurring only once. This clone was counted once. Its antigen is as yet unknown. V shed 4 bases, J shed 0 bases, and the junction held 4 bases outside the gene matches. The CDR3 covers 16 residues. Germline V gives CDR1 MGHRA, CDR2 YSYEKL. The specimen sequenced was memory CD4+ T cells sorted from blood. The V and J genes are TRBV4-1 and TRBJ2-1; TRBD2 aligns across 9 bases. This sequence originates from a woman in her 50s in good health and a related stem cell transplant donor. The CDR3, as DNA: TGCGCCAGCAGCCGAATTAGCGGGAGCTCCTACAATGAGCAGTTCTTC. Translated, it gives CASSRISGSSYNEQFF.